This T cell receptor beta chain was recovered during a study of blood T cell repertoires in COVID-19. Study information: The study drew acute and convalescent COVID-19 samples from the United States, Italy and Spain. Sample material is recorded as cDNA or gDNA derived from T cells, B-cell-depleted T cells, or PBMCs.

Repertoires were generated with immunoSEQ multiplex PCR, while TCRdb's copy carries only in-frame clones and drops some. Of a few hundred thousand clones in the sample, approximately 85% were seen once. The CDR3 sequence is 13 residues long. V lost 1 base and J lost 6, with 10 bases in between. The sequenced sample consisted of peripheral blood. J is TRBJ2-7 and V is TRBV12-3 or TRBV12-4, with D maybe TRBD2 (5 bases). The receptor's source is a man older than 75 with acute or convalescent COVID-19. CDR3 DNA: TGTGCCAGCAGTTTAGTGGGAGAGGGCGAGCAGTACTTC. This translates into CASSLVGEGEQYF.